The T cell receptor (beta chain) under discussion was sequenced for a study of blood T cell repertoires in COVID-19. The CDR3 is 14 residues long. The J segment lost 3 bases and the V segment lost 2 bases, leaving 1 base of the junction unmatched. Looked up from germline, CDR1 is SGDLS and CDR2 is YYNGEE. Using immunoSEQ multiplex PCR, the repertoire was profiled, and TCRdb retains in-frame clones only, with some absent. The data contain nearly 85,000 clones, around four fifths of them singletons. The source of this sequence is a woman aged 55-75 years with acute or convalescent COVID-19. The rearrangement uses TRBV9 and TRBJ1-1, with TRBD1 matching over 10 bases. Sequences were obtained from peripheral blood. The CDR3 region has the DNA TGTGCCAGCAGCGTTGGGACAGGGGACACTGAAGCTTTCTTT. Residues: CASSVGTGDTEAFF.